This T cell receptor beta chain was captured by sequencing in a study of regulatory T cells in long-lasting Graves disease. Study observations and caveats: Persistent Graves' patients had lower TCR diversity than newly diagnosed ones.

Time point indicated: newly diagnosed GD, antithyroid drugs for less than 3 months. With RNA extracted from PBMCs as input, the TCR library was made. In each case, Graves' disease was diagnosed per American Thyroid Association guidelines. CDR3-region Arm-PCR and iRepertoire HTBI primers produced the TCR beta libraries. A single record per CDR3 protein comes from TCRdb applying MiXCR to the multiplex PCR reads. This table holds about 300,000 distinct CDR3 sequences, 18% found once. This CDR3 has 12 residues. Between the trimmed V and J ends, which lost 3 bases and 4 bases, there was a span of 6 bases. Germline CDR1 and CDR2: LNHDA and SQIVND (reference sequence). This clonotype was counted at least ten times. Antigen unknown.

This clonotype was sampled from a female donor with Graves disease. The sample was peripheral blood mononuclear cells (PBMCs), taken at new diagnosis, from a patient treated with antithyroid drugs. The chain combines TRBV19 with TRBJ1-1; D ambiguous. CDR3 in amino acids: CASSIGPTEAFF. Written as DNA, the CDR3 is TGTGCCAGTAGTATCGGTCCCACTGAAGCTTTCTTT.